Shown below are 30 T cell receptor beta chains from a single sample sequenced in a study of shared clonotypes between healthy human individuals. Sequenced by immunoSEQ multiplex PCR; TCRdb stores in-frame clones only, minus some. The sample lists some 1 million clones, about 76% seen once, with approximately 1.3% in the top ten. What was sequenced was memory CD4+ T cells sorted from blood. The subset is: CD45RA-negative fraction. These TCRs come from a man aged 18 to 35 in good health.

The chain is built from TRBV5-8 and TRBJ2-7; 9 nucleotides match TRBD1. V dropped 4 bases and J dropped 5; count of bases not matched to a gene: 13. The CDR3 totals 16 residues. Germline V lookup: CDR1 SGHTS, CDR2 YDEGEE. The CDR3 here is CASSAAPGQGIHEQYF. The CDR3 DNA reads as TGTGCCAGCAGCGCAGCACCGGGACAGGGTATTCACGAGCAGTACTTC.

This clone was picked up one time. Other DNA sequences within the sample encode an identical CDR3. This chain uses TRBV6-6 with TRBJ2-7; the D gene is possibly TRBD2 (5 bases). This CDR3 spans 12 amino acids. V dropped 6 bases and J dropped 3 bases, with 9 bases sitting between them. Germline loops: CDR1 MNHNY, CDR2 SVGAGI (reference sequence). CDR3 bases: TGTGCCAGCAGCCCCACTAGCTACGAGCAGTACTTC. It translates to CASSPTSYEQYF.

The gene calls are TRBV10-2 and TRBJ2-7; the D gene could be TRBD1 or TRBD2 (5 bases each). Deletions cut 5 bases from V and 1 base from J, with 12 bases between. This CDR3 spans 14 amino acids. CDR1 is WSHSY and CDR2 is SAAADI in the germline V gene. The CDR3 coding sequence is TGCGCCAGCAGTAGGGGACCCCCTTCCTACGAGCAGTACTTC. It yields the protein CASSRGPPSYEQYF.

The chain employs TRBV5-6 and TRBJ2-7; D gene uncertain. V shed 3 bases and J shed 0 bases, with 7 bases lying between them. Per the germline V gene, CDR1 is SGHDT and CDR2 is YYEEEE. This CDR3 is 13 amino acids long. CDR3 nucleotides: TGTGCCAGCAGCTCGGGCGTCTCCTACGAGCAGTACTTC. This codes for CASSSGVSYEQYF.

This chain joins TRBV5-1 and TRBJ2-3; 7 nucleotides line up with TRBD2. Per the germline V gene, CDR1 is SGHRS and CDR2 is YFSETQ. After removal of 0 bases from V and 0 bases from J, the junction contained 4 bases not matched to a gene. This CDR3 spans 16 amino acids. CDR3 in amino acids: CASSLGRGYSTDTQYF. DNA of the CDR3: TGCGCCAGCAGCTTGGGGCGGGGGTATAGCACAGATACGCAGTATTTT.

This clone has only a few counts. This sequence joins TRBV6-1 and TRBJ1-4; 9 bases fit TRBD1. This CDR3 region has 14 residues. Germline loops: CDR1 MNHNS, CDR2 SASEGT. J was trimmed by 6 bases and V by 6 bases; bases with no gene match: 5. Here the CDR3 reads CASRDRGIDEKLFF. CDR3 nucleotides: TGTGCCAGCAGGGACAGGGGAATCGATGAAAAACTGTTTTTT.

V gene TRBV29-1 combines with J gene TRBJ1-4, with a possible D match to TRBD1 (6 bases). Trimming took 6 bases from V and 8 from J, leaving 22 bases between them. In germline, CDR1 is SQVTM, CDR2 ANQGSEA. This CDR3 is 15 amino acids long. CDR3 in DNA: TGCAGCGTCCAAACGGGACACCTCAAGGGGGAAAAACTGTTTTTT. It translates to CSVQTGHLKGEKLFF.

The chain recombines TRBV28 with TRBJ2-5; 9 nucleotides agree with TRBD2. Losses at the gene ends were 5 bases for V and 4 bases for J; bases not matched to a gene: 5. This CDR3 is 14 amino acids long. The germline gives CDR1 MDHEN, CDR2 SYDVKM. CDR3 in DNA: TGTGCCAGCAGTCCCAGCGGGGGGAGAGAGACCCAGTACTTC. Its protein is CASSPSGGRETQYF.

The chain couples TRBV5-4 to TRBJ2-7; the D call may be TRBD1 or TRBD2 (5 bases each). There are 15 residues in the CDR3. Trimming stripped 5 bases from V and 4 bases from J, with 19 bases between. CDR1 is SGHNT and CDR2 is YYREEE in the germline V gene (reference sequence). CDR3 sequence reads: CASSHPGTSLYEQYF. CDR3 in DNA: TGTGCCAGCAGTCACCCGGGGACCTCCCTTTACGAGCAGTACTTC.

This rearrangement joins TRBV29-1 to TRBJ2-1; 12 bases match TRBD2. The CDR3 contains 14 residues. Germline values: CDR1 SQVTM, CDR2 ANQGSEA. V gave up 8 bases and J gave up 3 bases; unmatched junction bases: 5. The CDR3 loop is CSSGLAGNYNEQFF. As DNA, the CDR3 is TGCAGCTCAGGACTAGCGGGGAACTACAATGAGCAGTTCTTC.

The chain has TRBV5-1 and TRBJ1-6; D is possibly TRBD1 (5 bases). In germline, CDR1 is SGHRS, CDR2 YFSETQ. The CDR3 is made up of 16 amino acids. V was trimmed by 4 bases and J by 5 bases, leaving 16 bases between them. This CDR3 is CASSPRAGTNNSPLHF. Written as DNA, the CDR3 is TGCGCCAGCAGCCCAAGGGCAGGGACGAATAATTCACCCCTCCACTTT.

This chain uses TRBV2 with TRBJ1-1, with D tentatively TRBD1 (5 bases). The CDR3 spans 14 residues. Deletions cut 10 bases from V and 1 base from J, with 16 bases between. Looked up from germline, CDR1 is SNHLY and CDR2 is FYNNEI. The CDR3: CATFSGSENTEAFF. The CDR3 DNA reads TGTGCCACCTTTTCAGGGTCGGAGAACACTGAAGCTTTCTTT.

The V call is TRBV2, the J call TRBJ2-3; TRBD2 matches at 9 bases. The junction had 7 bases not matched to a gene; V was cut back by 8 bases and J by 1 base. The CDR3 consists of 15 residues. Germline V CDR1 and CDR2: SNHLY, FYNNEI. The CDR3 sequence: CASRIAGVGTDTQYF. DNA of the CDR3: TGTGCCAGCCGGATAGCGGGGGTGGGCACAGATACGCAGTATTTT.

This clone was found once. The chain links TRBV7-8 to TRBJ2-7; 12 bases are shared with TRBD2. Unmatched junction bases numbered 4, after V lost 5 bases and J lost 2 bases. CDR3 length equals 15 residues. The germline CDR1 and CDR2 sequences are SGHVS and FQNEAQ. In nucleotides, the CDR3 is TGTGCCAGCAGCCAGACTAGCGGGAGCACCTACGAGCAGTACTTC. This gives the protein CASSQTSGSTYEQYF. Based on the CDR3 plus reference TRBV7-8 and TRBJ2-7, the full variable domain is GAGVSQSPRYKVAKRGQDVALRCDPISGHVSLFWYQQALGQGPEFLTYFQNEAQLDKSGLPSDRFFAERPEGSVSTLKIQRTQQEDSAVYLCASSQTSGSTYEQYFGPGTRLTVT.

The rearrangement links TRBV7-2 to TRBJ2-7; perhaps TRBD2 as D (6 bases). CDR3 length: 13 residues. V lost 5 bases and J 6 bases, leaving 14 bases between the germline ends. Germline V gene data show CDR1 as SGHTA and CDR2 as FQGNSA. CDR3 DNA sequence: TGTGCCAGCAGCCAGGTTGGGGGGTCCGAGCAGTACTTC. Translation gives CASSQVGGSEQYF.

This sequence joins TRBV6-1 and TRBJ1-2; 7 bases are shared with TRBD1. V dropped 6 bases and J dropped 7; count of bases not matched to a gene: 2. CDR1 and CDR2 from the germline V gene are MNHNS and SASEGT. CDR3 length: 11 residues. The CDR3 DNA reads TGTGCCAGCAGAGACAGGGTTGGCTACACCTTC. Amino acids: CASRDRVGYTF.

The chain has TRBV5-8 and TRBJ2-7; 9 bases fit TRBD1. V trimming: 5 bases; J trimming: 4 bases; junction bases outside the gene matches: 4. From germline, CDR1 is SGHTS and CDR2 YDEGEE. The CDR3 covers 13 residues. The CDR3 nucleotides read TGTGCCAGCAGTCGGGACAGGGAATACGAGCAGTACTTC. As protein: CASSRDREYEQYF.

Comments on this clone: This same CDR3 is encoded by further DNA sequences in the sample. The chain has TRBV5-1 and TRBJ2-2, with unresolved D. Trimming left V 4 bases short and J 6 bases short, with 4 bases between. This CDR3 region has 11 residues. CDR1 and CDR2 (germline): SGHRS, YFSETQ. DNA for the CDR3: TGCGCCAGCAGCCTGTCCGGGGAGCTGTTTTTT. It is translated as CASSLSGELFF.

The V call is TRBV2, the J call TRBJ2-2; a weak D match, TRBD2 (5 bases). Germline CDR1 is SNHLY and CDR2 is FYNNEI. The CDR3 contains 16 residues. V shed 6 bases and J shed 0 bases, with 14 bases lying between them. Here the CDR3 reads CASSLILVANTGELFF. In DNA form, the CDR3 reads TGTGCCAGCAGCCTAATACTAGTCGCGAACACCGGGGAGCTGTTTTTT.

The table lists this clone with many counts. This chain links TRBV10-3 with TRBJ2-3; 9 nucleotides line up with TRBD2. V lost 6 bases to trimming and J lost 1 base; unmatched junction nucleotides: 8. The CDR3 covers 16 residues. Germline CDR1 reads ENHRY; CDR2 reads SYGVKD. Here the CDR3 reads CAIRANSGGRTDTQYF. DNA for the CDR3: TGTGCCATCAGGGCTAATAGCGGGGGCCGCACAGATACGCAGTATTTT.

This clone occurred a few times. The chain employs TRBV6-1 and TRBJ1-2; D gene unclear. The germline CDR1 and CDR2 sequences are MNHNS and SASEGT. V was shortened by 6 bases and J by 3 bases, with 14 bases between the two germline ends. The length of the CDR3 is 14 residues. CDR3 region: CASRELKEDYGYTF. Written as DNA, the CDR3 is TGTGCCAGCAGAGAGTTAAAGGAGGACTATGGCTACACCTTC.

V gene TRBV28 combines with J gene TRBJ1-2; no definite D call. The CDR3 contains 14 residues. V was trimmed by 6 bases and J by 12 bases, leaving 23 bases between them. Germline V gene sequence: CDR1 MDHEN, CDR2 SYDVKM. The CDR3 sequence is CASRAWSTAQGNTF. The CDR3 bases are TGTGCCAGCAGGGCCTGGTCCACGGCTCAAGGAAACACCTTC.

The chain links TRBV6-1 to TRBJ2-1; possible D gene TRBD2, 5 bases. Trimming shortened V by 8 bases and J by 0 bases, and 14 bases separated the two germline ends. This CDR3 has 15 residues. Germline CDR1 reads MNHNS; CDR2 reads SASEGT. As DNA, the CDR3 is TGTGCCAGCGGAAAAAGCGGTTTCTCCTACAATGAGCAGTTCTTC. Translation: CASGKSGFSYNEQFF.

Notes on this clone: One junction end disagrees with the germline gene, perhaps due to a read error. CDR3 amino acids: CASSEKGRGHF. CDR3 DNA sequence: TGCGCCAGCAGTGAGAAGGGGCGGGGGCACTTC. The chain is built from TRBV10-2 and TRBJ2-7, with TRBD2 as a possible D gene (7 bases). CDR1 is WSHSY and CDR2 is SAAADI in the germline V gene. This CDR3 region has 11 residues.

J is TRBJ1-3 and V is TRBV19; D possibly corresponds to TRBD1 (5 bases). Per the germline V gene, CDR1 is LNHDA and CDR2 is SQIVND (reference sequence). The V gene lost 6 bases and the J gene lost 0 bases, with 21 bases spanning the gap. The CDR3 covers 18 residues. CDR3 in amino acids: CASRQDRGPNYSGNTIYF. For the CDR3, the DNA is TGTGCCAGTAGGCAGGATCGGGGCCCTAACTACTCTGGAAACACCATATATTTT.

The CDR3 bases are TGTGCCAGCAGCGTCCGACAGGGGATCGATGGCTACACCTTC. It translates to CASSVRQGIDGYTF. The chain employs TRBV7-2 and TRBJ1-2; TRBD1 matches at 8 bases. CDR1 SGHTA and CDR2 FQGNSA come from the germline V gene. This CDR3 comprises 14 residues. Unmatched junction bases numbered 8, after V lost 5 bases and J lost 6 bases.

This rearrangement joins TRBV19 to TRBJ1-1; 7 bases match TRBD1. The junction had 13 bases not matched to a gene; V was cut back by 9 bases and J by 0 bases. This CDR3 contains 16 residues. Germline-derived CDR1 and CDR2 are LNHDA and SQIVND (reference sequence). The CDR3 DNA follows: TGTGCCAGCTTATCAGGGGGGAATCCCATGAACACTGAAGCTTTCTTT. Residues: CASLSGGNPMNTEAFF.

This clone was counted only a few times. The chain joins TRBV9 to TRBJ1-4; 10 positions agree with TRBD1. This CDR3 region has 16 residues. V lost 3 bases to trimming and J lost 8 bases; unmatched junction nucleotides: 10. Germline V gives CDR1 SGDLS, CDR2 YYNGEE. The CDR3 region has the DNA TGTGCCAGCAGCGCTTCATTGGGGACAGGGGCAGAAAAACTGTTTTTT. Protein sequence: CASSASLGTGAEKLFF.

The chain carries TRBV19 and TRBJ1-3, with D unresolved. Germline V gene lookup returns CDR1 LNHDA and CDR2 SQIVND (reference sequence). Trimming removed 2 bases at V and 0 bases at J, with 14 bases between. This CDR3 spans 17 amino acids. CDR3 nucleotides: TGTGCCAGTAGTATATCGACTCCCCAGAGCTCTGGAAACACCATATATTTT. Amino acids: CASSISTPQSSGNTIYF.

The V and J genes are TRBV19 and TRBJ1-1, with D unclear. Germline loops: CDR1 LNHDA, CDR2 SQIVND (reference sequence). The CDR3 contains 14 residues. With 4 bases removed from V and 0 bases from J, the gap between germline ends came to 9 bases. The CDR3 sequence: CASSRLGLNTEAFF. The CDR3 DNA sequence: TGTGCCAGTAGTAGGCTCGGCCTGAACACTGAAGCTTTCTTT.